The clone carrying this T cell receptor (beta chain) has ten or more counts. Its antigen is as yet unknown. This sample was included in a study of T cell repertoires in cytomegalovirus infection. About the research overall: CMV infection plus the matching HLA type was flagged by public TCR beta signatures.

Each CDR3 protein gets one entry after TCRdb re-called the reads with MiXCR. The table has roughly 90,000 distinct CDR3 sequences, 20% to 30% seen once. Trimming took 2 bases from V and 1 from J, leaving 8 bases between them. CDR1 is SGHVS, CDR2 FNYEAQ, per germline. The CDR3 has 14 amino acids. V and J are TRBV7-6 and TRBJ1-1; D remains unclear. The TCR sequence derives from a human donor in good health (CMV status not recorded). Some clones in this sample may be carry-over from other donors' samples. Sequenced here: CD8+ T cells from cultured PBMCs, sampled from culture after CMV antigen stimulation. The CDR3 DNA reads as TGTGCCAGCAGCTTATGGCAGACGAACACTGAAGCTTTCTTT. This sequence encodes CASSLWQTNTEAFF.